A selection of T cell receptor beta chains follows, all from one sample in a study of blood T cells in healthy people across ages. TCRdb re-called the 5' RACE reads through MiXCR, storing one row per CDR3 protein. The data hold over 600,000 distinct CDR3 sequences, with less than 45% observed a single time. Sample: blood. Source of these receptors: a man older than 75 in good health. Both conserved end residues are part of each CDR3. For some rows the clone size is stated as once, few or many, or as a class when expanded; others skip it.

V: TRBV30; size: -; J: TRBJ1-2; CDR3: CAWSVGQNYGYTF
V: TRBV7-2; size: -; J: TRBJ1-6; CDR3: CASSLGEGTLHF
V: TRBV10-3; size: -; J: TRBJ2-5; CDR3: CAISEGGRIGETQYF
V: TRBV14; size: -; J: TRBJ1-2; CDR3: CASSHSTNYGYTF
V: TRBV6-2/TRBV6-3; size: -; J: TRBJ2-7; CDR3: CASSYSGTGGYEQYF
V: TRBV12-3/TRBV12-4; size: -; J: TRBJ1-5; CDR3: CASSRNPDSNQPQHF
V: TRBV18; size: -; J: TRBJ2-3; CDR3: CASSPPKFIPQTGATGTQYF
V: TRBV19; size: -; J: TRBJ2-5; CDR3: CASSISAQGAHETQYF
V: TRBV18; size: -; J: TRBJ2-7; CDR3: CASSANREREQYF
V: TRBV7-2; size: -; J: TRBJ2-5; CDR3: CASSIASGGALATQYF
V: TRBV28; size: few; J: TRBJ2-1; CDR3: CALGGRESSRGEQFF